The rows below give T cell receptor beta chains drawn from one sample of a study of blood T cell repertoires in COVID-19. Generated by immunoSEQ multiplex PCR, the TCRdb table keeps only in-frame clones and is missing some. This sample yields some 99,000 clones, of which around four fifths are seen a single time; 15% to 20% belongs to the top ten. The sample comprised peripheral blood. All receptors come from a woman in her fifties or sixties with acute or convalescent COVID-19. The CDR3 runs from the conserved cysteine through the conserved F or W. A D gene is named only where the DNA matches it firmly. Size is stated for part of the rows, as once, few or many counts, or as a class when the clone is expanded.

j_call v_call d_call clone_size cdr3_nt cdr3_aa
TRBJ1-1 TRBV14 NA NA TGTGCCAGCAGCGTACAGCCGAACACTGAAGCTTTCTTT CASSVQPNTEAFF
TRBJ1-1 TRBV21-1 NA NA TGTGCCAGCAGCAACCCTCGGACAGGGGGAGTGACTGAAGCTTTCTTT CASSNPRTGGVTEAFF
TRBJ2-7 TRBV12-3/TRBV12-4 NA few TGTGCCAGCAGTTCATTCTACGAGCAGTACTTC CASSSFYEQYF
TRBJ1-1 TRBV19 TRBD1 NA TGTGCCAGTAGTATGCGACAGGGACCCGGGGTTGGCACTGAAGCTTTCTTT CASSMRQGPGVGTEAFF
TRBJ2-2 TRBV7-2 TRBD2 NA TGTGCCAGCAGCCCCCGAGCGGGAGGCTCGAACACCGGGGAGCTGTTTTTT CASSPRAGGSNTGELFF
TRBJ2-2 TRBV7-3 TRBD2 NA TGTGCCAGCAGCGAAACTAGCGTAGCCGGGGAGCTGTTTTTT CASSETSVAGELFF
TRBJ2-3 TRBV7-8 TRBD2 NA TGTGCCAGCAGCTCCAGACTAGCGGGAGTGGCAGATACGCAGTATTTT CASSSRLAGVADTQYF
TRBJ1-5 TRBV27 NA NA TGTGCCAGCAGTTTGAGGACAGCGACCAATCAGCCCCAGCATTTT CASSLRTATNQPQHF
TRBJ1-2 TRBV29-1 NA NA TGCAGCGCACGTGGACAAACGAACTATGGCTACACCTTC CSARGQTNYGYTF
TRBJ1-4 TRBV28 TRBD1 NA TGTGCCAGCAGTGTCGTCGGGACAGACGAAAAACTGTTTTTT CASSVVGTDEKLFF
TRBJ1-4 TRBV6-6 TRBD1 NA TGTGCCAGCTCCGGGACAGGCAGGGAAAAACTGTTTTTT CASSGTGREKLFF
TRBJ1-1 TRBV2 NA NA TGTGCCAGCAGGGAGAGGGACACGGGGAACACTGAAGCTTTCTTT CASRERDTGNTEAFF
TRBJ1-6 TRBV23-1 NA NA TGCGCCAGCAGTCACAGGCAGGAATATAATTCACCCCTCCACTTT CASSHRQEYNSPLHF
TRBJ2-1 TRBV9 TRBD2 NA TGTGCCAGCAGTCGGGAACTAAGCGGGAGCGTCAATGAGCAGTTCTTC CASSRELSGSVNEQFF
TRBJ1-5 TRBV28 TRBD1 medium-sized TGTGCCAGCAGTTCTTGGGACAGGGGTAGAAGCAATCAGCCCCAGCATTTT CASSSWDRGRSNQPQHF